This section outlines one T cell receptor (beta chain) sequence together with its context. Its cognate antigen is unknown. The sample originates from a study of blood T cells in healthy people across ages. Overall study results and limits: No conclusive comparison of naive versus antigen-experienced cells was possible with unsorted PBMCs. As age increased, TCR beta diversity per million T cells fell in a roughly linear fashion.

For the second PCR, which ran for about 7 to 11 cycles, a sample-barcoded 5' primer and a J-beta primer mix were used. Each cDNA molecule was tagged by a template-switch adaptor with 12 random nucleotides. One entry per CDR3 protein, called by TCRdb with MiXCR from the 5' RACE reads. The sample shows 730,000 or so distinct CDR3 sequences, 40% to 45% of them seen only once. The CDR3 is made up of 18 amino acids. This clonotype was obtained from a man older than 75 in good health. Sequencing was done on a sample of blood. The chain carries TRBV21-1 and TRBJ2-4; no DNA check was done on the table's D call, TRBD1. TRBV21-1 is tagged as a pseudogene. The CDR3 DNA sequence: TGTGCCAGCAGCAAAGTCTGGGGGGACAGGGAGGCCAAAAACATTCAGTACTTC. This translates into CASSKVWGDREAKNIQYF.